These T cell receptor beta chains were read from a single sample in a study of regulatory T cells in long-lasting Graves disease. MiXCR, applied by TCRdb to the multiplex PCR reads, yields one record per CDR3 protein. This table has fewer than 450,000 distinct CDR3 sequences, roughly a quarter appearing once. The source material was peripheral blood mononuclear cells (PBMCs), sampled when the disease was refractory, from a patient treated with antithyroid drugs. The source of these receptors is a female donor with Graves disease. The CDR3 runs from the conserved cysteine through the conserved F or W. Fields, in order: V gene, J gene, D gene, clone size, CDR3 protein, CDR3 DNA. A D gene is named only where the DNA matches it firmly. Expanded clones are given a class, and other clones once, few, many or no size at all.

>TRBV5-1|TRBJ1-1|-|few
CASSLVRTANTEAFF
TGCGCCAGCAGCTTGGTCAGGACAGCGAACACTGAAGCTTTCTTT
>TRBV20-1|TRBJ1-1|-|many
CSARDPERMNTEAFF
TGCAGTGCTAGAGATCCTGAGAGGATGAACACTGAAGCTTTCTTT
>TRBV6-4|TRBJ1-4|-|few
CASSESAGSGEKLFF
TGTGCCAGCAGTGAATCGGCAGGGTCAGGTGAAAAACTGTTTTTT
>TRBV5-1|TRBJ1-1|-|many
CASSLDRLFTEAFF
TGCGCCAGCAGCTTGGACCGACTATTCACTGAAGCTTTCTTT
>TRBV28|TRBJ2-7|TRBD1|many
CASSRGTGNSYEQYF
TGTGCCAGCAGCCGGGGGACAGGGAACTCCTACGAGCAGTACTTC
>TRBV20-1|TRBJ1-1|TRBD1|few
CSASWDRDTEAFF
TGCAGTGCTAGTTGGGACAGGGACACTGAAGCTTTCTTT
>TRBV2|TRBJ2-6|-|-
CASRLDALSGANVLTF
TGTGCCAGCAGGCTGGACGCCCTCTCTGGGGCCAACGTCCTGACTTTC
>TRBV20-1|TRBJ1-1|-|few
CSGQRRGTEAFF
TGCAGTGGACAAAGGCGGGGCACTGAAGCTTTCTTT
>TRBV12-3/TRBV12-4|TRBJ2-6|-|many
CASSSHGAGANVLTF
TGTGCCAGCAGTTCTCACGGTGCTGGGGCCAACGTCCTGACTTTC
>TRBV28|TRBJ1-6|-|many
CASSAGPTLHF
TGTGCCAGCAGTGCAGGTCCAACCCTCCACTTT
>TRBV7-2|TRBJ2-7|TRBD2|few
CASSLKRASGRFHEQYF
TGTGCCAGCAGCTTAAAGAGGGCTAGCGGGAGGTTCCACGAGCAGTACTTC
>TRBV7-9|TRBJ1-4|-|many
CASSSTRDNSPGEKLFF
TGTGCCAGCAGCTCGACCCGGGACAACTCTCCCGGGGAAAAACTGTTTTTT
>TRBV11-2|TRBJ2-7|TRBD2|many
CASKRGGYEQYF
TGTGCCAGCAAACGGGGAGGGTATGAGCAGTACTTC
>TRBV9|TRBJ2-5|TRBD1|few
CASSVDLYRGPETQYF
TGTGCCAGCAGCGTGGACCTCTACAGGGGTCCAGAGACCCAGTACTTC
>TRBV2|TRBJ2-3|TRBD2|many
CASSEDSGRAGDTQYF
TGTGCCAGCAGTGAGGATAGCGGGAGGGCCGGAGATACGCAGTATTTT
>TRBV20-1|TRBJ2-4|-|few
CSAFGAKNIQYF
TGCAGTGCTTTTGGTGCCAAAAACATTCAGTACTTC
>TRBV20-1|TRBJ1-2|TRBD1|few
CSALGQGGDVYGYTF
TGCAGTGCATTAGGACAAGGGGGCGATGTCTATGGCTACACCTTC
>TRBV7-8|TRBJ2-3|-|-
CASSFRGGGFNQPQYF
TGTGCCAGCAGCTTCAGGGGTGGGGGTTTCAATCAGCCCCAGTATTTT
>TRBV9|TRBJ2-2|TRBD2|-
CASSVGLARATGELFF
TGTGCCAGCAGCGTAGGACTAGCGCGGGCCACCGGGGAGCTGTTTTTT
>TRBV25-1|TRBJ1-4|-|few
CASSESPGGRSEKLFF
TGTGCCAGCAGTGAATCCCCTGGAGGGAGGAGTGAAAAACTGTTTTTT
>TRBV7-9|TRBJ2-7|-|-
CASTSGAFSEQYF
TGTGCTTCGACTTCCGGGGCGTTTAGCGAGCAGTACTTC
>TRBV20-1|TRBJ2-5|-|few
CSASRLQETQYF
TGCAGTGCTAGCCGACTACAAGAGACCCAGTACTTC